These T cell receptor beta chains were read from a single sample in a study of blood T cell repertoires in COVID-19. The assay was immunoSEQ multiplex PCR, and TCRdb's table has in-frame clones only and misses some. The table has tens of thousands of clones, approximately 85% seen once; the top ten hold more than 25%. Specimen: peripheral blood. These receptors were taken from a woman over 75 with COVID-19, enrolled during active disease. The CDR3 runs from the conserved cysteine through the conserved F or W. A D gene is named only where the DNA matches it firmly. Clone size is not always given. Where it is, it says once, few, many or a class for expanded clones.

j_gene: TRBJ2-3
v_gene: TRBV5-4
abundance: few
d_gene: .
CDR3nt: TGTGCCAGCAGCTTGGCGGGGGGCACAGATACGCAGTATTTT
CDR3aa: CASSLAGGTDTQYF

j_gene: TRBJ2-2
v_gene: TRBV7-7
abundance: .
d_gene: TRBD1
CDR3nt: TGTGCCAGCAGCCCCGACAGGGGGGACACCGGGGAGCTGTTTTTT
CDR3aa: CASSPDRGDTGELFF

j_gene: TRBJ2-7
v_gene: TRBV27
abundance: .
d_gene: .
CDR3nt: TGTGCCAGTCAGGGTGGGACACGGGGTTCCTACGAGCAGTACTTC
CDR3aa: CASQGGTRGSYEQYF

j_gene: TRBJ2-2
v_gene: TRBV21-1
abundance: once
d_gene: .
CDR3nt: TGTGCCAGCAGTCCGACAGGGTCGAACACCGGGGAGCTGTTTTTT
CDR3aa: CASSPTGSNTGELFF

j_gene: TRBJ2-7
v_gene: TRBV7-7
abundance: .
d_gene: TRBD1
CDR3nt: TGTGCCAGCAGCGAGGGGACAGGGTACTCCTACGAGCAGTACTTC
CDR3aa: CASSEGTGYSYEQYF

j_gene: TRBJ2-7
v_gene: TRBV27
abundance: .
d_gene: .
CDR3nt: TGTGCCAGCAGTTTATCGGGGAGTTCCCACGAGCAGTACTTC
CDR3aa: CASSLSGSSHEQYF

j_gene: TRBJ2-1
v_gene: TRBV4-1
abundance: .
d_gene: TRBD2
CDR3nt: TGCGCCAGCACCGAGGCGGGGGGACCCTACAATGAGCAGTTCTTC
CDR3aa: CASTEAGGPYNEQFF

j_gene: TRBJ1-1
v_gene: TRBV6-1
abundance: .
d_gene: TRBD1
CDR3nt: TGTGCCAGCAGTGCCCGACAGGGGTCAAGAATGAACACTGAAGCTTTCTTT
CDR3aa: CASSARQGSRMNTEAFF

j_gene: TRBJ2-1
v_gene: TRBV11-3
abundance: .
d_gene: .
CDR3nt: TGTGCCAGCAGCTTAACAGTCTACAATGAGCAGTTCTTC
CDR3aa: CASSLTVYNEQFF

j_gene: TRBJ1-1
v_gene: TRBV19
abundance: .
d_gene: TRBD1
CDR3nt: TGTGCCAGTAGTATAGGTATCTGGGGGACAGCGAACACTGAAGCTTTCTTT
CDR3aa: CASSIGIWGTANTEAFF

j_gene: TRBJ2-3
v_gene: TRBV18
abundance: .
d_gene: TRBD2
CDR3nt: TGTGCCAGCTCAAGGCTGACTAGCGGGGAGCTCACAGATACGCAGTATTTT
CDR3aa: CASSRLTSGELTDTQYF

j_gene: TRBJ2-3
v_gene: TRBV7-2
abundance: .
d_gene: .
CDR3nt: TGTGCCAGCAGCCCCGGGACTTATAGCACAGATACGCAGTATTTT
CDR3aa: CASSPGTYSTDTQYF

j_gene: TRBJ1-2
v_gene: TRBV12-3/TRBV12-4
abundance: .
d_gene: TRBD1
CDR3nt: TGTGCCAGCAGGGCCGACAGGGGCTATGGCTACACCTTC
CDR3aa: CASRADRGYGYTF

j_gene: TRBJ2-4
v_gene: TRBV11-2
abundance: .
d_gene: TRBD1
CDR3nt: TGTGCCAGCAGCTTGGGACAGGGGGTAACGGACATTCAGTACTTC
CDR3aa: CASSLGQGVTDIQYF

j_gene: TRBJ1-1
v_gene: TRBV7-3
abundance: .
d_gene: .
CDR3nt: TGTGCCAGCAGCCTTAACCAGGGAGGTGAAGCTTTCTTT
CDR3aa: CASSLNQGGEAFF

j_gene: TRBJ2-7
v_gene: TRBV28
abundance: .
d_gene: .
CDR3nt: TGTGCCAGCAGCCAAGTGGGACACTCTAGGGAGCAGTACTTC
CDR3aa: CASSQVGHSREQYF

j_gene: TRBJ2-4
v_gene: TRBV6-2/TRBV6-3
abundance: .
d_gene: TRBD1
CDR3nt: TGTGCCAGCAGTTATGGGACAGCAAAAAACATTCAGTACTTC
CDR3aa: CASSYGTAKNIQYF

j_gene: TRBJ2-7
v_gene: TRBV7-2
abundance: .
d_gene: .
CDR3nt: TGTGCCAGCAGCTTAGACAATCGTCGCGGGTCCTACGAGCAGTACTTC
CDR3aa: CASSLDNRRGSYEQYF

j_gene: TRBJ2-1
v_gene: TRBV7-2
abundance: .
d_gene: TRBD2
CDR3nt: TGTGCCAGCAGCTTAGTAGCGGGGAATGAGAATGAGCAGTTCTTC
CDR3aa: CASSLVAGNENEQFF

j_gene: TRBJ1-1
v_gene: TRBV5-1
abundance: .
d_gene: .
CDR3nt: TGCGCCAGCAGCTTGGGGGCAGGGGACGGTGAAGCTTTCTTT
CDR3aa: CASSLGAGDGEAFF

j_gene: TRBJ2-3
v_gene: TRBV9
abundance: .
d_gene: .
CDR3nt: TGTGCCAGCAGCGTAGATGTGGCAGCGGATACGCAGTATTTT
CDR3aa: CASSVDVAADTQYF

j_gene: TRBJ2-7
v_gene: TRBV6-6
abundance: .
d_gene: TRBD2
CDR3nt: TGTGCCAGCAGTCGATATTCGGAACTAGCGGGATACGAGCAGTACTTC
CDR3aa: CASSRYSELAGYEQYF

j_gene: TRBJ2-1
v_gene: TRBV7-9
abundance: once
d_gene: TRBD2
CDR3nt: TGTGCCAGCAGCTTAGGTCTAGCGGGCTTATACTCCTACAATGAGCAGTTCTTC
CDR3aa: CASSLGLAGLYSYNEQFF

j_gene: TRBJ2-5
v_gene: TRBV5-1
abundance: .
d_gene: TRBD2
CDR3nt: TGCGCCAGCAGCTTGATTAGCGGGGGGGCTGGAGAGACCCAGTACTTC
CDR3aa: CASSLISGGAGETQYF

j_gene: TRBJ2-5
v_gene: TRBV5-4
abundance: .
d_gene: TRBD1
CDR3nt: TGTGCCAGCAGCTACGGGACAGGTCGGGAGACCCAGTACTTC
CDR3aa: CASSYGTGRETQYF

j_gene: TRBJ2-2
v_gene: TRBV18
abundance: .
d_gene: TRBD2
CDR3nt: TGTGCCAGCTCACCACCGGCCGGGAGGGACACCGGGGAGCTGTTTTTT
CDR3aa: CASSPPAGRDTGELFF

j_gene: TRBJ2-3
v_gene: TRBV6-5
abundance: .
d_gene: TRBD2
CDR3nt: TGTGCCAGCACCGGACTAGCGGGAGTCGATACGCAGTATTTT
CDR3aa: CASTGLAGVDTQYF

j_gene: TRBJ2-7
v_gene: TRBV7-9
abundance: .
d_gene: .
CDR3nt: TGTGCCAGCAGCTCTACGACAGACCGCCGTGGGCAGTACTTC
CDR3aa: CASSSTTDRRGQYF

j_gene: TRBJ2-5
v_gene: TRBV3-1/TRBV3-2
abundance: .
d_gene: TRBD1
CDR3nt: TGTGCCAGCAGCCACAGGGGGTCAACCCAGTACTTC
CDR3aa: CASSHRGSTQYF

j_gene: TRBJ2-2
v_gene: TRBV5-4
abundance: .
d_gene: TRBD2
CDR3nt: TGTGCCAGCAGCTTACTAGCGGGAGGGATCACCGGGGAGCTGTTTTTT
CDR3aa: CASSLLAGGITGELFF

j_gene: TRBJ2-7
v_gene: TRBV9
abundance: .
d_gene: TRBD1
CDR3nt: TGTGCCAGCAGCGCCCAATCCGGGACAGGGGCCGGCGAGCAGTACTTC
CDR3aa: CASSAQSGTGAGEQYF

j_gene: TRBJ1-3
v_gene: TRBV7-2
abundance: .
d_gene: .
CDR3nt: TGTGCCAGCAGCTTAGCGCCACAACTAACGGGAAACACCATATATTTT
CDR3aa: CASSLAPQLTGNTIYF